A single sample gave rise to the 3 T cell receptor beta chains below, sequenced in a study of radiotherapy plus CTLA-4 blockade in lung cancer. Using immunoSEQ multiplex PCR, the repertoire was profiled, and TCRdb retains in-frame clones only, with some absent. This table has approximately 12,000 clones, under 90% appearing once. The source was peripheral blood, collected from a patient treated with radiotherapy plus ipilimumab. The receptors derive from a human donor with non-small cell lung cancer that progressed on radiotherapy plus ipilimumab.

The chain has TRBV4-3 and TRBJ2-1, with a possible D match to TRBD2 (6 bases). This CDR3 comprises 16 residues. V was shortened by 3 bases and J by 6 bases, with 18 bases between the two germline ends. The germline CDR1 and CDR2 sequences are LGHNA and YSLEER. Written as DNA, the CDR3 is TGCGCCAGCAGCCAGGACTACGGGGACTGGTCCAATGAGCAGTTCTTC. Translating it yields CASSQDYGDWSNEQFF.

The J gene is TRBJ2-5, the V gene TRBV18, with 10 bases that match TRBD2. CDR1 is KGHSH, CDR2 LQKENI, per germline. J lost 2 bases, V lost 2 bases, and 8 bases had no gene match. The CDR3 length is 17 residues. CDR3 residues: CASSPSPAGGAQETQYF. CDR3 nucleotides: TGTGCCAGCTCACCAAGCCCAGCGGGGGGGGCGCAAGAGACCCAGTACTTC. Variable domain in full (rest from reference TRBV18 and TRBJ2-5): NAGVMQNPRHLVRRRGQEARLRCSPMKGHSHVYWYRQLPEEGLKFMVYLQKENIIDESGMPKERFSAEFPKEGPSILRIQQVVRGDSAAYFCASSPSPAGGAQETQYFGPGTRLLVL.

The chain joins TRBV6-1 to TRBJ2-1, with 7 nucleotides matching TRBD2. The CDR3 length is 17 residues. Germline V lookup: CDR1 MNHNS, CDR2 SASEGT. The J segment lost 10 bases and the V segment lost 3 bases, leaving 18 bases of the junction unmatched. The CDR3 is CASSDVAGEFMSLEQFF. DNA for the CDR3: TGTGCCAGCAGTGACGTCGCGGGGGAATTCATGTCGCTGGAGCAGTTCTTC.